This T cell receptor (beta chain) was sequenced in a study of blood T cell repertoires in COVID-19. Study-level background: The samples span acute and convalescent COVID-19 from the United States, Italy and Spain. From T cells, B-cell-depleted T cells, or PBMCs came the material, which was cDNA or gDNA.

The CDR3 runs 14 residues. With 6 bases removed from V and 0 bases from J, the gap between germline ends came to 12 bases. Germline assignment: CDR1 SEHNR and CDR2 FQNEAQ (reference sequence). In the authors' methods: The assay estimated nucleated cells by amplifying reference gene primers. Sequencing was performed with immunoSEQ multiplex PCR; in TCRdb, only in-frame clones are kept and a portion is missing. For V, J and clone size, that table is used; D and trimming come from the DNA. The sample consists of roughly 200,000 clones, about 80% of them appearing once. This TCR derives from a woman between 50 and 59 years old with active or convalescent COVID-19. This chain links TRBV7-9 with TRBJ2-7, with D possibly TRBD1 on 5 matching bases. Material for sequencing was peripheral blood. CDR3 sequence reads: CASRRPGNSYEQYF. In DNA, the CDR3 is TGTGCCAGCAGACGACCAGGGAACTCCTACGAGCAGTACTTC.